Listed here is a single T cell receptor (beta chain). Its antigen remains unknown. J gave up 4 bases and V 3 bases, and 9 bases lay outside the gene matches. CDR3 length: 17 residues. Germline CDR1 SGHNT, CDR2 YYREEE (reference sequence). This sample is part of a study of siplizumab effects on memory and regulatory T cells. Study-level findings and limits: Proliferating siplizumab-cultured Tregs lacked confirmed suppressive function. A minor fraction of alloreactive clones, and no more, mapped to unstimulated subsets.

The assay looked at some 10^5 TCR templates in each sample. Libraries were prepared by immunoSEQ multiplex PCR; TCRdb keeps only in-frame clonotypes and omits some of them. The sample consists of around 100,000 clones, approximately 91% of them appearing once. The V call is TRBV5-4, the J call TRBJ2-1; 11 nucleotides align to TRBD2. The clonotype was recovered from a human donor in good health. The material sequenced was CD4+ T cells sorted from blood. The CDR3 loop reads CASSSPLTSGGYNEQFF. CDR3 sequence (DNA): TGTGCCAGCAGCTCCCCACTCACTAGCGGGGGATACAATGAGCAGTTCTTC.